This TCR beta chain comes out of a study of graft-versus-host responses after intestinal transplantation. Across the whole study: The transplants performed in recipients were multivisceral, liver-intestinal, or isolated intestinal.

Overall study findings and caveats: Early HvG declines after transplant were associated with peak circulating GvH clone levels.

Repertoires were generated with immunoSEQ multiplex PCR, while TCRdb's copy carries only in-frame clones and drops some. The top ten clones hold about 16% of a sample with nearly 100,000 clones, 75% to 95% of them seen once. This CDR3 is built from 14 residues. J was trimmed by 6 bases and V by 6 bases; bases with no gene match: 6. Germline loops: CDR1 MNHEY, CDR2 SMNVEV (reference sequence). Worth noting for this clone: Its antigen is undetermined.

The source material was PBMCs, sampled 450 to 480 days after intestinal transplant. This sequence was found in a human patient who received an intestinal transplant, so some T cells may come from the graft donor. The rearrangement links TRBV27 to TRBJ1-5, with 9 bases matching TRBD1. The CDR3 sequence is CASRRTGVGQPQHF. As DNA, the CDR3 is TGTGCCAGCAGACGGACAGGGGTTGGTCAGCCCCAGCATTTT.